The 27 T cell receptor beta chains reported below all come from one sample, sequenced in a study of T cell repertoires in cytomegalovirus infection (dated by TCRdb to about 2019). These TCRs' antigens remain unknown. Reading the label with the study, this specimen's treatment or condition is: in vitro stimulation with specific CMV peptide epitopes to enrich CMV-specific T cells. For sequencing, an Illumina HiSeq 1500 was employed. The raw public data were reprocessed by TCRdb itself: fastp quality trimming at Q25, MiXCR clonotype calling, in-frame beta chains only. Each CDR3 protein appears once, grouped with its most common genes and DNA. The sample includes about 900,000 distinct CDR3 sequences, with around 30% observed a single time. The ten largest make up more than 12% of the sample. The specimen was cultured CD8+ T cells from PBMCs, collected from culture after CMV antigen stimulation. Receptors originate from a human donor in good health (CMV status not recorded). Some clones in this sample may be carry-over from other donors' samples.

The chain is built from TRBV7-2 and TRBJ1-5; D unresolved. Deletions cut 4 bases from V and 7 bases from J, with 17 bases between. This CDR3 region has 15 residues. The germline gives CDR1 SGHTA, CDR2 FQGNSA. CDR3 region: CASSSTKEIWQPQHF. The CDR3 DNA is TGTGCCAGCAGCTCCACTAAGGAGATCTGGCAGCCCCAGCATTTT. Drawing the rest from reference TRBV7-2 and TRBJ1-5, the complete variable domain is GAGVSQSPSNKVTEKGKDVELRCDPISGHTALYWYRQSLGQGLEFLIYFQGNSAPDKSGLPSDRFSAERTGGSVSTLTIQRTQQEDSAVYLCASSSTKEIWQPQHFGDGTRLSIL.

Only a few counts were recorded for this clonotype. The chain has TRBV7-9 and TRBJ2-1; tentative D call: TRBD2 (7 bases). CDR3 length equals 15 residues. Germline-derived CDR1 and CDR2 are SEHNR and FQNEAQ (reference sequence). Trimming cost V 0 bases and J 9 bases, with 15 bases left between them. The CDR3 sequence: CASSLAGGGPPEQFF. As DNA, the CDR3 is TGTGCCAGCAGCTTAGCTGGCGGGGGCCCTCCTGAGCAGTTCTTC.

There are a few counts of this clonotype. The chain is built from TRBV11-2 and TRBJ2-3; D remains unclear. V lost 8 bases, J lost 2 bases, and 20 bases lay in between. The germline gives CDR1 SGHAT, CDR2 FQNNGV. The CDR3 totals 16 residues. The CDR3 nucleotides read TGTGCCAGCGAAAGGGTTGGCCCTTACAACACAGATACGCAGTATTTT. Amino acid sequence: CASERVGPYNTDTQYF. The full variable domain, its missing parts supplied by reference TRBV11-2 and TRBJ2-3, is EAGVAQSPRYKIIEKRQSVAFWCNPISGHATLYWYQQILGQGPKLLIQFQNNGVVDDSQLPKDRFSAERLKGVDSTLKIQPAKLEDSAVYLCASERVGPYNTDTQYFGPGTRLTVL.

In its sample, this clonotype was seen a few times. The CDR3 loop is CASSWSSTSLYGYTF. The DNA of the CDR3 is TGTGCCAGCAGTTGGAGCAGCACTTCTCTCTATGGCTACACCTTC. This chain connects TRBV27 to TRBJ1-2; D gene uncertain. The CDR3 loop spans 15 amino acids. Between the trimmed V and J ends, which lost 4 bases and 4 bases, there was a span of 16 bases. Germline V CDR1 and CDR2: MNHEY, SMNVEV (reference sequence).

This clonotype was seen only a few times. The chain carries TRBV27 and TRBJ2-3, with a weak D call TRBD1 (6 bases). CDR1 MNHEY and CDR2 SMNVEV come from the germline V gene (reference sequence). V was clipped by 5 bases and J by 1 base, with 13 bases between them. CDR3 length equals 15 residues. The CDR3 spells CASSHRTDGTDTQYF. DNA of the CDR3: TGTGCCAGCAGTCACAGGACAGACGGCACAGATACGCAGTATTTT.

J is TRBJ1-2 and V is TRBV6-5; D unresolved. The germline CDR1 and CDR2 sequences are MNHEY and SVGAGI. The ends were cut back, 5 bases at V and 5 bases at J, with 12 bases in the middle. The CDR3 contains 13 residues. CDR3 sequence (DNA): TGTGCCAGCAGTGGCAGCCATTTTTATGGCTACACCTTC. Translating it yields CASSGSHFYGYTF.

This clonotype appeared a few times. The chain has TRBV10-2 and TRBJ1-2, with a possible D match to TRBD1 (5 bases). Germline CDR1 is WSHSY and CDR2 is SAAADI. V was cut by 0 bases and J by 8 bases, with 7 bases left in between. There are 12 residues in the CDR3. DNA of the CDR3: TGCGCCAGCAGTGAGTCGTGGGGCGGCTACACCTTC. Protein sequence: CASSESWGGYTF.

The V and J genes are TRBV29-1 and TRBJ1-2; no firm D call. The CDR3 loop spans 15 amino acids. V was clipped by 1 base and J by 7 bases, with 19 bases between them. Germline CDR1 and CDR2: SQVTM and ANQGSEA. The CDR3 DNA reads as TGCAGCGTTGAAGGTGGACCTTTGGACGCCGGTGGCTACACCTTC. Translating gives CSVEGGPLDAGGYTF.

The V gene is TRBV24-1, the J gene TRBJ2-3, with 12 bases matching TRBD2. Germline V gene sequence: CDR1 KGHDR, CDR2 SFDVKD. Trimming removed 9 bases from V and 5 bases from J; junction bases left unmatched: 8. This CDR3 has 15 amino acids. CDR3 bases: TGTGCCACCGGCCGGACTAGCGGGGCAAGAGATACGCAGTATTTT. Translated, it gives CATGRTSGARDTQYF.

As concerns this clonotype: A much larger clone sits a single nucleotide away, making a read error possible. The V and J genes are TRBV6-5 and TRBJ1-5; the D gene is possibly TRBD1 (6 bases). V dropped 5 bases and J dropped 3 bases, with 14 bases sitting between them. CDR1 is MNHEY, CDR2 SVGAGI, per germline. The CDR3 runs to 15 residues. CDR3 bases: TGTGCCAGCAGTGACAGGCCTGGCGACAATCAGCCCCAGCATTTT. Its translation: CASSDRPGDNQPQHF.

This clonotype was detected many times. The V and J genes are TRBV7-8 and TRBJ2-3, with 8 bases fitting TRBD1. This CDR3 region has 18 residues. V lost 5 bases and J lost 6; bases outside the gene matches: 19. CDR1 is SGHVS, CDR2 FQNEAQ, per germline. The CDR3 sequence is CASSPTGRQGPVGDTQYF. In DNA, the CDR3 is TGTGCCAGCAGCCCCACCGGTAGACAGGGGCCGGTAGGCGATACGCAGTATTTT.

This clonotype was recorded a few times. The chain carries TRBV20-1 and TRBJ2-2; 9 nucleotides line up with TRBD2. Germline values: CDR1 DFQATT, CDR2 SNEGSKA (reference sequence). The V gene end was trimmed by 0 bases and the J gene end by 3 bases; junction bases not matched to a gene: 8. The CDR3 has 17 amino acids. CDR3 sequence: CSARDLLAGLYTGELFF. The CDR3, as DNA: TGCAGTGCTAGAGATCTACTAGCGGGCCTCTACACCGGGGAGCTGTTTTTT.

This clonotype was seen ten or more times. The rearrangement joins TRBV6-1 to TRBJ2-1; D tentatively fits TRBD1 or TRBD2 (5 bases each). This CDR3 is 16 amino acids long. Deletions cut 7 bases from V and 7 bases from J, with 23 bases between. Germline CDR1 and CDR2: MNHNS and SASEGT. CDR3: CASIKSRDVARNEQFF. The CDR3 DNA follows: TGTGCCAGCATAAAATCTAGGGACGTGGCCAGAAATGAGCAGTTCTTC.

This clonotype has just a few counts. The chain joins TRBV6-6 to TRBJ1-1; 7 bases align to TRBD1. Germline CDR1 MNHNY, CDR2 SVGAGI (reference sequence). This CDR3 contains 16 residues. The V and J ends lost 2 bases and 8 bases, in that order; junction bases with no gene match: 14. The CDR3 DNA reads TGTGCCAGCAGTTACACTCAGGGGGGGAAGGGGAGGGAAGCTTTCTTT. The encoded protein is CASSYTQGGKGREAFF.

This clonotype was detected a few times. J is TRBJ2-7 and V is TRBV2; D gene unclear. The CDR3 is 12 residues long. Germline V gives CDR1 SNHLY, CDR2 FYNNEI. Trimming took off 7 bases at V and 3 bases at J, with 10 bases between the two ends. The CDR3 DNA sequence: TGTGCCAGCACGGGCCCATTCTACGAGCAGTACGTC. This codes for CASTGPFYEQYV.

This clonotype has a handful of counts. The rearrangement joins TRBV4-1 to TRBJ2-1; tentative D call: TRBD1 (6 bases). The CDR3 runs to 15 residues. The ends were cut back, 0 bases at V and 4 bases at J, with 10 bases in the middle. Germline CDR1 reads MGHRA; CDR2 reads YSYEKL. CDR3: CASSQDGTQYNEQFF. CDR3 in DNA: TGCGCCAGCAGCCAAGACGGGACACAATACAATGAGCAGTTCTTC.

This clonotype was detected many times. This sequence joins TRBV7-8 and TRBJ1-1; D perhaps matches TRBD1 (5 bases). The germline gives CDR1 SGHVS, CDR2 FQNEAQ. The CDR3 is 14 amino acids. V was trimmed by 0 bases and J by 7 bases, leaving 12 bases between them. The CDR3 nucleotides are TGTGCCAGCAGCTTAGCGGCAGGGAAGAATGAAGCTTTCTTT. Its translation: CASSLAAGKNEAFF.

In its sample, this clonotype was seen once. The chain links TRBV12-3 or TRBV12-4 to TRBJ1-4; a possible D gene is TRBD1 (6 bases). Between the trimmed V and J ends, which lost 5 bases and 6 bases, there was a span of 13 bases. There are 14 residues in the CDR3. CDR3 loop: CASSAVGADEKLFF. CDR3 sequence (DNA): TGTGCCAGCAGTGCGGTGGGGGCTGATGAAAAACTGTTTTTT.

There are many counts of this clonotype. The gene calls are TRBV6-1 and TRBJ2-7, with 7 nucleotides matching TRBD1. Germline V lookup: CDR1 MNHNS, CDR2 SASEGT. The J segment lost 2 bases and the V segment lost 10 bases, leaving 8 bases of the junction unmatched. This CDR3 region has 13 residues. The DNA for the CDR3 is TGTGCCACCAGCCCGGGACAGACCTACGAGCAGTACGTC. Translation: CATSPGQTYEQYV.

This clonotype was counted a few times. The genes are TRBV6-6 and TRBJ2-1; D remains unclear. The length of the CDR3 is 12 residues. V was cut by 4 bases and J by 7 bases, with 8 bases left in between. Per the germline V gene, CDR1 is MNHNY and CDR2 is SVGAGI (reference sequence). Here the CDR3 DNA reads TGTGCCAGCAGTTCCTTGGTGAATGAGCAGTTCTTC. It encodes CASSSLVNEQFF.

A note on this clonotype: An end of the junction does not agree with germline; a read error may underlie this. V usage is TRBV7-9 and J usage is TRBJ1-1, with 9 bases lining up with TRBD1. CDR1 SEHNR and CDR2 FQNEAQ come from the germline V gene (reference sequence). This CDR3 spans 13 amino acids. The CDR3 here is CVSSRTGEAEAFF. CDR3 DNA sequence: TGTGTCAGCAGCAGGACAGGGGAGGCTGAAGCTTTCTTT.

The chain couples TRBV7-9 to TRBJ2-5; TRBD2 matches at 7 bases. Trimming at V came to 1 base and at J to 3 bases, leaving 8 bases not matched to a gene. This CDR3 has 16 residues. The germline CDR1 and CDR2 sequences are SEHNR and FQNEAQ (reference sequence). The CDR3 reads CASSLGPASGKETQYF. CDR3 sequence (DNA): TGTGCCAGCAGCTTAGGTCCGGCTAGCGGAAAAGAGACCCAGTACTTC.

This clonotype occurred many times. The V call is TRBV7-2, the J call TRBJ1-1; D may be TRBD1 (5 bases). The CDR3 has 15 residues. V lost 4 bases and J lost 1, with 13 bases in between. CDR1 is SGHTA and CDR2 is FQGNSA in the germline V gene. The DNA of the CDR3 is TGTGCCAGCAGCTCCTCCAGGGCCACGAACACTGAAGCTTTCTTT. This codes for CASSSSRATNTEAFF. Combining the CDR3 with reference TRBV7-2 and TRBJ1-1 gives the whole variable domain GAGVSQSPSNKVTEKGKDVELRCDPISGHTALYWYRQSLGQGLEFLIYFQGNSAPDKSGLPSDRFSAERTGGSVSTLTIQRTQQEDSAVYLCASSSSRATNTEAFFGQGTRLTVV.

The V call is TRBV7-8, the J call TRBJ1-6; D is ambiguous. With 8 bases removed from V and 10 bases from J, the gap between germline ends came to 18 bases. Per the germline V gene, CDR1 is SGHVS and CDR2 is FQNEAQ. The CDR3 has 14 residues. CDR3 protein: CASAMSRAGSPLHF. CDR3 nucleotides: TGTGCCAGCGCCATGTCGAGAGCAGGATCACCCCTCCACTTT.

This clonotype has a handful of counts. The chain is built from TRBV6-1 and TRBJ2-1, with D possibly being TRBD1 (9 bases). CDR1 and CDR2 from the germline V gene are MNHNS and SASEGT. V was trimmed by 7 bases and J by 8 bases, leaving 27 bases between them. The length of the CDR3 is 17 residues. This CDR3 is CASIGTGMLAGRYEQFF. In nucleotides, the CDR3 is TGTGCCAGCATCGGGACAGGGATGTTAGCGGGGCGGTATGAGCAGTTCTTC.

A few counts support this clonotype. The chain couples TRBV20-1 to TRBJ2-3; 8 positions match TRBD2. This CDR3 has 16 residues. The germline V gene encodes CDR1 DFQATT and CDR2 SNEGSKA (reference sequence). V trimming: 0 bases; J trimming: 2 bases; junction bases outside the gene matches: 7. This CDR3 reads CSARDWAGGLTDTQYF. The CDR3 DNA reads TGCAGTGCTAGAGATTGGGCGGGGGGACTCACAGATACGCAGTATTTT.

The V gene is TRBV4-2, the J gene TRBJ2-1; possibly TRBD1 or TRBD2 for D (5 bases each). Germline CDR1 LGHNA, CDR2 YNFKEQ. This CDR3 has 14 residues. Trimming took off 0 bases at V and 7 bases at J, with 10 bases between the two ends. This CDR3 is CASSQDGGINEQFF. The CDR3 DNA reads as TGTGCCAGCAGCCAAGATGGGGGTATAAATGAGCAGTTCTTC.